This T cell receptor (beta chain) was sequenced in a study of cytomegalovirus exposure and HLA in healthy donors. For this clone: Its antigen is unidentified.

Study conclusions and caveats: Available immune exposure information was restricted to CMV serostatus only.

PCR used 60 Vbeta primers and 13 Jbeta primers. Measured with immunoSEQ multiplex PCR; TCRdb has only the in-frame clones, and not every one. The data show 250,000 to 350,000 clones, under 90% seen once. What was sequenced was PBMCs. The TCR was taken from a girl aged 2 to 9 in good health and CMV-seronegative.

CDR3 residues: CASSAQGDLTEAFF. The CDR3 nucleotides are TGTGCCAGCAGCGCACAGGGAGATTTGACTGAAGCTTTCTTT. The rearrangement uses TRBV7-3 and TRBJ1-1; D is possibly TRBD1 (6 bases). The CDR3 spans 14 residues. CDR1 and CDR2 from the germline V gene are SGHTA and FQGTGA. V gave up 5 bases and J gave up 5 bases, with 15 bases separating them.